The clone carrying this T cell receptor beta chain is classed as medium-sized. Its antigen is not identified. This CDR3 region has 12 residues. V was clipped by 5 bases and J by 7 bases; unmatched bases: 1. The germline CDR1 and CDR2 sequences are SEHNR and FQNEAQ (reference sequence). After constant-region reverse-primer amplification, full-length variable regions underwent semi-nested PCR with Nested Universal Primer A. TCRdb passed the 5' RACE reads through MiXCR, listing each CDR3 protein once. The sample holds about 13,000 distinct CDR3 sequences, roughly a quarter seen once. Whole-study results and caveats: The larger-cohort validation was restricted to a single TCR beta V-J rearrangement rather than whole repertoires.

The sequencing input was naive CD4+ T cells sorted from blood. The subset was: naive CD4+ T cells, CD4+CD45RA+CD25-. The sequence was obtained from a female donor with breast cancer. This chain joins TRBV7-9 and TRBJ1-2; 10 bases map to TRBD1. The CDR3 DNA reads TGTGCCAGCAGCCGGGACAGGGGTGGCTACACCTTC. Its protein is CASSRDRGGYTF.